The 21 T cell receptor beta chains listed next were all sequenced from one sample in a study of shared clonotypes between healthy human individuals. Some clones are missing from TCRdb's copy, which holds only in-frame ones; the method was immunoSEQ multiplex PCR. The sample holds 2 million to 2.5 million clones, more than 90% seen once. The source material was naive CD4+ T cells sorted from blood. Subset specified: CD45RA+ positively selected. Receptors originate from a man between 18 and 35 years old in good health.

J is TRBJ1-6 and V is TRBV28; TRBD1 aligns across 9 bases. The CDR3 length is 14 residues. In germline, CDR1 is MDHEN, CDR2 SYDVKM. V gave up 6 bases and J gave up 10 bases; unmatched junction bases: 7. The DNA of the CDR3 is TGTGCCAGCAGCGACGGGACAGGGCGATCACCCCTCCACTTT. Protein: CASSDGTGRSPLHF. The whole variable domain, filled in from reference TRBV28 and TRBJ1-6, reads DVKVTQSSRYLVKRTGEKVFLECVQDMDHENMFWYRQDPGLGLRLIYFSYDVKMKEKGDIPEGYSVSREKKERFSLILESASTNQTSMYLCASSDGTGRSPLHFGNGTRLTVT.

This clone has only one observation. In the same sample, other DNA sequences code for this CDR3. The CDR3 DNA reads TGTGCCAGCAGCTTAGTCGCAGGGGCCTACGAGCAGTACTTC. It is translated as CASSLVAGAYEQYF. The chain has TRBV7-2 and TRBJ2-7, with TRBD1 as a possible D gene (6 bases). Trimming left V 1 base short and J 2 bases short, with 9 bases between. Germline V gene sequence: CDR1 SGHTA, CDR2 FQGNSA. The CDR3 has 14 residues.

Regarding this clone: Other DNA sequences in the same sample also yield this CDR3. J is TRBJ2-1 and V is TRBV30, with D uncertain. There are 11 residues in the CDR3. V lost 1 base, J lost 4 bases, and 2 bases lay in between. Looked up from germline, CDR1 is GTSNPN and CDR2 is SVGIG (reference sequence). As DNA, the CDR3 is TGTGCCTGGAGTGGATACAATGAGCAGTTCTTC. The encoded protein is CAWSGYNEQFF.

J is TRBJ2-1 and V is TRBV18; D is tentatively TRBD1 or TRBD2 (5 bases each). This CDR3 region has 13 residues. The germline V gene has CDR1 KGHSH and CDR2 LQKENI. Trimming left V 4 bases short and J 5 bases short, with 9 bases between. CDR3 loop: CASSLGPDNEQFF. DNA for the CDR3: TGTGCCAGCTCACTGGGACCAGACAATGAGCAGTTCTTC.

This clone came up a few times. In the same sample, other DNA sequences code for this CDR3. The chain is built from TRBV30 and TRBJ1-1, with D hard to call. Per the germline V gene, CDR1 is GTSNPN and CDR2 is SVGIG (reference sequence). This CDR3 comprises 12 residues. Trimming removed 4 bases at V and 1 base at J, with 7 bases between. The CDR3 DNA reads as TGTGCCTGGATAGAGAGGAACACTGAAGCTTTCTTT. This translates into CAWIERNTEAFF.

Turning to this clone: The same CDR3 is also encoded by other DNA sequences in this sample. The genes are TRBV5-1 and TRBJ2-7; D uncertain. Per germline, CDR1 SGHRS and CDR2 YFSETQ. The V end was cut by 4 bases, the J end by 3 bases, with 5 bases between. The CDR3 spans 11 residues. The CDR3 is CASSLNYEQYF. The CDR3 DNA is TGCGCCAGCAGCCTAAACTACGAGCAGTACTTC.

This clone has a single count. The rearrangement uses TRBV23-1 and TRBJ2-7; no reliable D call. TRBV23-1 is known as an ORF, though its function is uncertain. Trimming took off 3 bases at V and 1 base at J, with 13 bases between the two ends. This CDR3 spans 15 amino acids. This CDR3 is CASSQVPGTSYEQYF. CDR3 coding DNA: TGCGCCAGCAGTCAGGTGCCAGGTACGTCCTACGAGCAGTACTTC.

Comments on this clone: Different DNA sequences within this sample yield the same CDR3. This chain joins TRBV6-5 and TRBJ2-5; no definite D call. Germline values: CDR1 MNHEY, CDR2 SVGAGI. This CDR3 region has 11 residues. V lost 5 bases and J lost 3, with 4 bases in between. CDR3 coding DNA: TGTGCCAGCAGTCGAAAAGAGACCCAGTACTTC. It is translated as CASSRKETQYF.

V is TRBV6-5 and J is TRBJ1-1; TRBD1 might be the D (5 bases). The germline V and J ends were trimmed by 6 bases and 4 bases, with 18 bases remaining between them. The CDR3 loop spans 15 amino acids. Germline V gene lookup returns CDR1 MNHEY and CDR2 SVGAGI. The CDR3 here is CASSPGGDWGTEAFF. DNA of the CDR3: TGTGCCAGCAGCCCCGGGGGGGATTGGGGCACTGAAGCTTTCTTT.

V is TRBV19 and J is TRBJ1-5, with 9 bases aligning to TRBD1. The length of the CDR3 is 13 residues. CDR1 LNHDA and CDR2 SQIVND come from the germline V gene (reference sequence). J was trimmed by 8 bases and V by 4 bases; bases with no gene match: 3. The CDR3 loop reads CASSKQGAEPQHF. CDR3 coding DNA: TGTGCCAGTAGTAAACAGGGGGCTGAGCCCCAGCATTTT.

The chain has TRBV9 and TRBJ2-3, with 9 bases matching TRBD2. CDR1 SGDLS and CDR2 YYNGEE come from the germline V gene. Trimming took 0 bases from V and 6 from J; bases not matched to a gene: 8. The CDR3 sequence is 16 residues long. In DNA, the CDR3 is TGTGCCAGCAGCGTAGGACTAGCGGAGGAGCTGGATACGCAGTATTTT. It codes for CASSVGLAEELDTQYF.

The chain joins TRBV2 to TRBJ2-5, with D possibly being TRBD1 or TRBD2 (5 bases each). With 7 bases removed from V and 1 base from J, the gap between germline ends came to 10 bases. Germline values: CDR1 SNHLY, CDR2 FYNNEI. The CDR3 covers 13 residues. CDR3 loop: CASTGTRQETQYF. CDR3 in DNA: TGTGCCAGCACCGGGACCCGCCAAGAGACCCAGTACTTC.

CDR3 region: CASSLSLALNYNEQFF. DNA of the CDR3: TGCGCCAGCAGCTTGAGCCTTGCCTTAAACTACAATGAGCAGTTCTTC. The chain has TRBV5-1 and TRBJ2-1; D unresolved. Germline V gene sequence: CDR1 SGHRS, CDR2 YFSETQ. The V end lost 1 base, the J end lost 3 bases, and 14 bases lay between the germline ends. There are 16 residues in the CDR3.

This chain links TRBV5-1 with TRBJ2-3; D might be TRBD2 (6 bases). V was clipped by 6 bases and J by 2 bases, with 10 bases between them. Germline values: CDR1 SGHRS, CDR2 YFSETQ. There are 13 residues in the CDR3. Here the CDR3 DNA reads TGCGCCAGCACCGGGACTTACACAGATACGCAGTATTTT. As protein: CASTGTYTDTQYF.

The chain joins TRBV28 to TRBJ1-2, with TRBD1 as a possible D gene (6 bases). Looked up from germline, CDR1 is MDHEN and CDR2 is SYDVKM. V lost 10 bases and J lost 1, with 22 bases in between. This CDR3 comprises 16 residues. The CDR3 spells CATTSPGAAVNYGYTF. The DNA for the CDR3 is TGTGCCACCACCTCCCCGGGGGCAGCGGTTAACTATGGCTACACCTTC.

The V gene is TRBV5-1, the J gene TRBJ1-2, with TRBD1 as a possible D gene (6 bases). The CDR3 sequence is 15 residues long. The V gene's germline CDR1 is SGHRS and CDR2 YFSETQ. Trimming took off 6 bases at V and 7 bases at J, with 22 bases between the two ends. The CDR3: CASNSVIQGGGGYTF. The CDR3 nucleotides read TGCGCCAGCAACTCCGTGATACAGGGCGGAGGTGGCTACACCTTC.

The chain carries TRBV9 and TRBJ1-1; TRBD1 aligns across 8 bases. With 0 bases clipped from V and 4 bases from J, the junction kept 14 bases outside the gene matches. CDR1 is SGDLS and CDR2 is YYNGEE in the germline V gene. The CDR3 consists of 18 residues. DNA for the CDR3: TGTGCCAGCAGCGTAGTAGGGGAGGACAGGGTGATTGCCACTGAAGCTTTCTTT. This codes for CASSVVGEDRVIATEAFF.

The chain has TRBV6-6 and TRBJ2-3; D unclear. CDR1 and CDR2 from the germline V gene are MNHNY and SVGAGI (reference sequence). CDR3 size: 15 residues. Between the trimmed V and J ends, which lost 6 bases and 2 bases, there was a span of 15 bases. The CDR3 DNA sequence: TGTGCCAGCAGGACGGACCTACCCTACACAGATACGCAGTATTTT. It is translated as CASRTDLPYTDTQYF.

To note about this clone: Other DNA sequences in the same sample also yield this CDR3. The chain combines TRBV29-1 with TRBJ2-7; D not certain. The CDR3 has 13 residues. Trimming removed 4 bases at V and 0 bases at J, with 10 bases between. Germline CDR1 reads SQVTM; CDR2 reads ANQGSEA. CDR3 loop: CSVVLGSSYEQYF. CDR3 DNA: TGCAGCGTTGTTTTAGGCAGCTCCTACGAGCAGTACTTC.

V gene TRBV5-1 combines with J gene TRBJ1-2; no reliable D call. V gave up 0 bases and J gave up 2 bases, with 11 bases separating them. This CDR3 is built from 15 residues. Germline CDR1 reads SGHRS; CDR2 reads YFSETQ. CDR3 protein: CASSLGSALNYGYTF. The CDR3 DNA is TGCGCCAGCAGCTTGGGCAGCGCCTTAAACTATGGCTACACCTTC.

The chain couples TRBV29-1 to TRBJ1-2; possible D gene TRBD1, 6 bases. V was clipped by 5 bases and J by 4 bases, with 11 bases between them. The CDR3 sequence is 12 residues long. Germline V CDR1 and CDR2: SQVTM, ANQGSEA. The CDR3 sequence is CSVSTGSYGYTF. The CDR3 DNA sequence: TGCAGCGTTTCGACAGGCTCCTATGGCTACACCTTC.